Sequencing of this T cell receptor (beta chain) was carried out in a study of vaccination and CD4 T cells after COVID-19. CDR3 length equals 12 residues. The V end was cut by 3 bases, the J end by 3 bases, with 9 bases between. CDR1 and CDR2 from the germline V gene are GTSNPN and SVGIG (reference sequence). Treatment reported: approximately nine-day PBMC culture with coronavirus spike peptide pools or control peptides (ViraFEST assay). PBMCs were cultured at around 2 million per well with approximately 10 IU/ml IL-2 and 8 to 10 ug/ml peptide pools. This clonotype showed up just a few times. Its antigen remains unknown. Oncomine TCR Beta short-read sequencing was applied to DNA from cultured CD4+ T cells. TCRdb reprocessed the PCR reads with MiXCR, giving one entry per CDR3 protein. The sample includes 12,000 or so distinct CDR3 sequences, about 45% of them seen just once.

This TCR derives from a human donor who had recovered from COVID-19. This chain uses TRBV30 with TRBJ2-7; D gene unclear. The sample taken for sequencing was CD4+ T cells from blood, cultured in vitro. The CDR3 reads CAWSNKYYEQYF. The CDR3, as DNA: TGTGCCTGGAGCAACAAATACTACGAGCAGTACTTC.